A single TCR beta chain is shown here with its context. The antigen is unknown. TCRdb re-called the 5' RACE reads; one entry per CDR3 protein, DNA not given. The sample is made up of about 180,000 distinct CDR3 sequences, and the top ten hold 20% of it. The data were obtained in a study of T cells expressing NK-cell markers. Study information: Repertoire data for TCR beta were derived from sorted T cells (CD3+CD56+NKG2C+, CD3+CD56+NKG2C- and CD3+CD56-NKG2C+). General observations from the study: About six of the donors carried dominant NKG2C+ clonotypes that took up roughly 1.0-7.0% of their CD8+ T cells. Several donors' CD3+CD56-NKG2C+ cells were dominated by the same clonotypes.

The CDR3 sequence is 16 residues long. The germline V gene encodes CDR1 MDHEN and CDR2 SYDVKM. This TCR was recovered from a man aged 18-75 years in good health. The chain employs TRBV28 and TRBJ2-7; with no DNA, the TCRdb D assignment of TRBD2 cannot be verified. The sample comprised blood T cells: a sorted CD56 or NKG2C T cell subset, CD4+ or CD8+ T cells, or bulk PBMC T cells (not recorded which). The CDR3 loop is CASRQMGLAAFYEQYF.